Below, one TCR beta chain is given with its context. Per the authors' pipeline: Amplification with reference gene primers provided the estimates of nucleated cell counts. Profiling relied on immunoSEQ multiplex PCR, and the TCRdb table lists in-frame clones only, not all of them. Clone size and the V and J calls come from that table; the DNA yielded D and trimming. Among roughly 160,000 clones listed, roughly 91% were seen once. Germline V gene lookup returns CDR1 SGDLS and CDR2 YYNGEE. The CDR3 is made up of 16 amino acids. The junction had 7 bases not matched to a gene; V was cut back by 3 bases and J by 2 bases. The sample comes from a study of blood T cell repertoires in COVID-19.

Sequencing was performed on peripheral blood. This clonotype was obtained from a man aged 18 to 29 with COVID-19, enrolled during active disease. V gene TRBV9 combines with J gene TRBJ2-1, with 8 positions matching TRBD2. CDR3 protein: CASSAVWGLAYNEQFF. In DNA, the CDR3 is TGTGCCAGCAGCGCCGTATGGGGACTAGCCTACAATGAGCAGTTCTTC.